This TCR beta chain was identified in a study of radiation and T cells in renal cell carcinoma. Sequenced by immunoSEQ multiplex PCR; TCRdb stores in-frame clones only, minus some. Of 160,000 or so clones listed, approximately 90% are singletons. Noted time point: blood 2 weeks post-SBRT. Specified treatment: 15 Gy SBRT to primary tumor, nephrectomy 4 weeks later. Serial blood draws occurred at baseline and 2 and 4 weeks post-SBRT. Sequenced material: blood, taken from a patient whose treatment included radiotherapy and nephrectomy. The sequence derives from a woman aged 50 to 60 with renal cell carcinoma.

CDR3 DNA: TGCGCCAGCAGCTTTGGGGAAGCTAACTATGGCTACACCTTC. The encoded protein is CASSFGEANYGYTF. This sequence joins TRBV5-1 and TRBJ1-2; D gene unclear. Per the germline V gene, CDR1 is SGHRS and CDR2 is YFSETQ. V dropped 2 bases and J dropped 0 bases, with 8 bases sitting between them. CDR3 length: 14 amino acids.